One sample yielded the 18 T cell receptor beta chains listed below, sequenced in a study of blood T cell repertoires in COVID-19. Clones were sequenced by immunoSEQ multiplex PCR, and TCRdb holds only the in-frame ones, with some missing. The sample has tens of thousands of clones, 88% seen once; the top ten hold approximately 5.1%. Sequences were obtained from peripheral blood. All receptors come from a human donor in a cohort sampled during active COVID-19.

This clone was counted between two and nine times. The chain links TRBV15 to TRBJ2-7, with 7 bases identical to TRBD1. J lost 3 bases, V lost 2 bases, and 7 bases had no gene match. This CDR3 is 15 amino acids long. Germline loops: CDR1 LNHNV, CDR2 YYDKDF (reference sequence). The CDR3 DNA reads TGTGCCACCAGCAGATTACAGGGGCAAGGCTACGAGCAGTACTTC. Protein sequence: CATSRLQGQGYEQYF. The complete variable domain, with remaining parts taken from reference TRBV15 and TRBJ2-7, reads DAMVIQNPRYQVTQFGKPVTLSCSQTLNHNVMYWYQQKSSQAPKLLFHYYDKDFNNEADTPDNFQSRRPNTSFCFLDIRSPGLGDTAMYLCATSRLQGQGYEQYFGPGTRLTVT.

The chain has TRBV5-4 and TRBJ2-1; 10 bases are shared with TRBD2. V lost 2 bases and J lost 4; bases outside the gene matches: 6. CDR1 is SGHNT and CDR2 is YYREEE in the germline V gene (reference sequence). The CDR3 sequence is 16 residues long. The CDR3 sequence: CASSLTRTSGYNEQFF. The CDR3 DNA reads TGTGCCAGCAGCTTAACACGGACTAGCGGATACAATGAGCAGTTCTTC.

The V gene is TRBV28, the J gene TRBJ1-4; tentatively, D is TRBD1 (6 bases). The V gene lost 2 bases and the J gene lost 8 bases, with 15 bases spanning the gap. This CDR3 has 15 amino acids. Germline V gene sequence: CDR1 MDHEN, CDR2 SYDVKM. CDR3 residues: CASSLGNRVEEKLFF. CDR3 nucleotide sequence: TGTGCCAGCAGTTTAGGGAACAGGGTGGAAGAAAAACTGTTTTTT.

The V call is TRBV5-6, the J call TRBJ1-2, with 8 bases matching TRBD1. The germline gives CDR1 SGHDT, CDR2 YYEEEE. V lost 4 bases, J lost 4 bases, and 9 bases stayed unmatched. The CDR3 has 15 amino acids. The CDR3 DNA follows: TGTGCCAGCAGCCAGGGACAGGCCAGGGGCTATGGCTACACCTTC. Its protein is CASSQGQARGYGYTF. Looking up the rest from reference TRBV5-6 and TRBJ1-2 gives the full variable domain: DAGVTQSPTHLIKTRGQQVTLRCSPKSGHDTVSWYQQALGQGPQFIFQYYEEEERQRGNFPDRFSGHQFPNYSSELNVNALLLGDSALYLCASSQGQARGYGYTFGSGTRLTVV.

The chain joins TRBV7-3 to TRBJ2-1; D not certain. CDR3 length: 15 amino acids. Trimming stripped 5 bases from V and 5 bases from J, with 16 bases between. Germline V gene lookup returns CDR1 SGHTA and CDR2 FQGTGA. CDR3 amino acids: CASSLSIGSHNEQFF. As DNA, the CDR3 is TGTGCCAGCAGCCTCAGCATCGGGTCCCACAATGAGCAGTTCTTC.

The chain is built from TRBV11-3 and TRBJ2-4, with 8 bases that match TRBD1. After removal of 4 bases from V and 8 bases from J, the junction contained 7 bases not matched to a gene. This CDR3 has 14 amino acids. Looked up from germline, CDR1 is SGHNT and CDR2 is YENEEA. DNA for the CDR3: TGTGCCAGCAGCTCAGGACAGGGTTGGGACATTCAGTACTTC. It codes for CASSSGQGWDIQYF.

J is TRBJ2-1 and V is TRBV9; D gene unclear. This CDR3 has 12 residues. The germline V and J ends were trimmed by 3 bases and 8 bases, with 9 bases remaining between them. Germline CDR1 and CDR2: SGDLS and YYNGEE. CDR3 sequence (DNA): TGTGCCAGCAGCGGGAGTGTGGATGAGCAGTTCTTC. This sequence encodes CASSGSVDEQFF.

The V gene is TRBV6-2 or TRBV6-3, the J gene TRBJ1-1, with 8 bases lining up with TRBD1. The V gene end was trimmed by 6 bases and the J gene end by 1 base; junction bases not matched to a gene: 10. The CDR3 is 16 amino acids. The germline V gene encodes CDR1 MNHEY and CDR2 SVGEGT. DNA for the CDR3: TGTGCCAGCAGCCCTACAGGGGGAAAAGGGAACACTGAAGCTTTCTTT. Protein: CASSPTGGKGNTEAFF.

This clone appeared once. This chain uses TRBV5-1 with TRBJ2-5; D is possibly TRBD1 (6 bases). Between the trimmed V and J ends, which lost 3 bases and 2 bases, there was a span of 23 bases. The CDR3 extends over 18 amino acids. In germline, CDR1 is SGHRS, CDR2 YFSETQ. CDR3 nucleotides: TGCGCCAGCAGCTGGGGGCAGGGGACCCTTGTCGGGCAAGAGACCCAGTACTTC. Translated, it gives CASSWGQGTLVGQETQYF. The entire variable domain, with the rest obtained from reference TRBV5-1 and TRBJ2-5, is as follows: KAGVTQTPRYLIKTRGQQVTLSCSPISGHRSVSWYQQTPGQGLQFLFEYFSETQRNKGNFPGRFSGRQFSNSRSEMNVSTLELGDSALYLCASSWGQGTLVGQETQYFGPGTRLLVL.

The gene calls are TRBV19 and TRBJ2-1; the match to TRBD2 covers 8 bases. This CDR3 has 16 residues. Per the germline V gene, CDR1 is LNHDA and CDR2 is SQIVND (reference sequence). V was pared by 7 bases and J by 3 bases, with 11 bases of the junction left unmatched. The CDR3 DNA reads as TGTGCCAGTACCTTTGTGGCGCGGGGGGACTACAATGAGCAGTTCTTC. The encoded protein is CASTFVARGDYNEQFF.

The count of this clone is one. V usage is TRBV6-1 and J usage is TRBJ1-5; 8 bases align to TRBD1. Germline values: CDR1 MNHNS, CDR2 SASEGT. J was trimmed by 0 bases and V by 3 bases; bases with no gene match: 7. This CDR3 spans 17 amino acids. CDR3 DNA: TGTGCCAGCAGTGATGGACAGGGACCCATTAGCAATCAGCCCCAGCATTTT. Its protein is CASSDGQGPISNQPQHF.

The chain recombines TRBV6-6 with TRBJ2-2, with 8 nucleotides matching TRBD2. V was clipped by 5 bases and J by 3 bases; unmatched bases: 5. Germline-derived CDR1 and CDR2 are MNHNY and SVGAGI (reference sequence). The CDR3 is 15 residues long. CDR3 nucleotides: TGTGCCAGCAGTCTAACTAGCGGATACACCGGGGAGCTGTTTTTT. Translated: CASSLTSGYTGELFF.

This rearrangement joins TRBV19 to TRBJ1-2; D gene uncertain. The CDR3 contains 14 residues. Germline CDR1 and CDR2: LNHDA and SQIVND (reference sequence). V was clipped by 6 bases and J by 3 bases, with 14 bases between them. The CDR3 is CASSVPQAYYGYTF. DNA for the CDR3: TGTGCCAGTAGCGTGCCGCAGGCCTACTATGGCTACACCTTC. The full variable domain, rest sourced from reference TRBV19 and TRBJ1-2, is DGGITQSPKYLFRKEGQNVTLSCEQNLNHDAMYWYRQDPGQGLRLIYYSQIVNDFQKGDIAEGYSVSREKKESFPLTVTSAQKNPTAFYLCASSVPQAYYGYTFGSGTRLTVV.

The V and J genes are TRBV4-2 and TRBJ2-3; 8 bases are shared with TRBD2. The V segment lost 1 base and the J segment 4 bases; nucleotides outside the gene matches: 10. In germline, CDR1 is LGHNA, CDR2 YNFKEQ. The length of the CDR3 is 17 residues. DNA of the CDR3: TGTGCCAGCAGCCAAGCAATAAGCGGGGGCGAGGCAGATACGCAGTATTTT. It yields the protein CASSQAISGGEADTQYF.

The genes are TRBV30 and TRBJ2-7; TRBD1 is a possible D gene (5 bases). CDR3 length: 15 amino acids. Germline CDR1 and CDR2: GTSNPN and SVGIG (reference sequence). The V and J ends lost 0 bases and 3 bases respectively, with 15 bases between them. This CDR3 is CAWSVNPTEFYEQYF. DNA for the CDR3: TGTGCCTGGAGTGTGAATCCGACAGAATTCTACGAGCAGTACTTC.

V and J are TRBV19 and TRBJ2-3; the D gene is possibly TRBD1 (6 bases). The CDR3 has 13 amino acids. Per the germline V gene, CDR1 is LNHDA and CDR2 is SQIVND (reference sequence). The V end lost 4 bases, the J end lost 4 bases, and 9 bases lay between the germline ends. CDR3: CASSSTGPDTQYF. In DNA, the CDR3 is TGTGCCAGTAGTAGCACAGGGCCAGATACGCAGTATTTT.

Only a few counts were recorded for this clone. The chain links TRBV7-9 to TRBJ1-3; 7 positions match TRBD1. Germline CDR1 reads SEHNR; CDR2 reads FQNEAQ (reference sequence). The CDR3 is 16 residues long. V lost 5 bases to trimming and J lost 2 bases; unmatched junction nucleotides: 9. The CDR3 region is CASSPQTGKAGNTIYF. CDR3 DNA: TGTGCCAGCAGCCCGCAGACAGGGAAGGCTGGAAACACCATATATTTT.

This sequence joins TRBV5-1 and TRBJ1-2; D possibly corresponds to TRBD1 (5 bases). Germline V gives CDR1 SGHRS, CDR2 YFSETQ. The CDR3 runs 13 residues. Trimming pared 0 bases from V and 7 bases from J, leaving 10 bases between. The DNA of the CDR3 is TGCGCCAGCAGCTTGGACGGGGGACCTGGCTACACCTTC. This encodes CASSLDGGPGYTF.